Each of the 10 T cell receptor beta chains below was sequenced from the same sample in a study of shared clonotypes between healthy human individuals (TCRdb year 2020). The library was produced with the immunoSEQ multiplex PCR assay. This immuneACCESS table, as held by TCRdb, lists in-frame sequences with V and J called but not all clones. Of the missing ones, under half trace to an unresolved V gene in checked studies; the others have no known cause. For this sample the table gives approximately 640,000 clones, of which around 91% were detected only once. Less than 40% of the sample is taken by the ten largest. Sequenced sample: memory CD8+ T cells from PBMCs. According to the study, the label for this sample's cell subset or site signals: CD45RO+ cells pooled with CCR7-negative TemRA cells. Source of these receptors: a man aged 18-30 years in good health. Some clones in this sample may be carry-over from other donors' samples.

V usage is TRBV14 and J usage is TRBJ2-7; 7 nucleotides align to TRBD1. Germline lookup yields CDR1 SGHDN and CDR2 FVKESK. CDR3 length: 14 amino acids. The V and J ends lost 4 bases and 7 bases, in that order; junction bases with no gene match: 10. CDR3 sequence (DNA): TGTGCCAGCAGCCTTCGACAGGGTCCTACGGAGCAGTACTTC. It codes for CASSLRQGPTEQYF. Using reference TRBV14 and TRBJ2-7 for the parts outside the CDR3, the full variable domain is EAGVTQFPSHSVIEKGQTVTLRCDPISGHDNLYWYRRVMGKEIKFLLHFVKESKQDESGMPNNRFLAERTGGTYSTLKVQPAELEDSGVYFCASSLRQGPTEQYFGPGTRLTVT.

The rearrangement uses TRBV5-1 and TRBJ2-1, with D unclear. V lost 4 bases and J lost 6, with 23 bases in between. CDR1 and CDR2 from the germline V gene are SGHRS and YFSETQ. There are 17 residues in the CDR3. CDR3 DNA: TGCGCCAGCAGCCCCCTTTCCGGAACTCGGTATGGCAATGAGCAGTTCTTC. It is translated as CASSPLSGTRYGNEQFF.

The chain joins TRBV7-9 to TRBJ2-1; TRBD2 is a possible D gene (7 bases). The CDR3 is 13 amino acids. Looked up from germline, CDR1 is SEHNR and CDR2 is FQNEAQ (reference sequence). Trimming removed 3 bases from V and 15 bases from J, with 18 bases in between. In nucleotides, the CDR3 is TGTGCCAGCAGCTTGGAGCCCGGGGGGCGTATGTTCTTC. This sequence encodes CASSLEPGGRMFF.

This clone has just one count. This rearrangement joins TRBV5-6 to TRBJ2-7; perhaps TRBD2 as D (7 bases). The V gene's germline CDR1 is SGHDT and CDR2 YYEEEE. This CDR3 is 14 amino acids long. Between the trimmed V and J ends, which lost 6 bases and 3 bases, there was a span of 16 bases. This CDR3 reads CASMGGARVYEQYF. DNA of the CDR3: TGTGCCAGCATGGGGGGGGCAAGAGTCTACGAGCAGTACTTC. The full variable domain, in which reference TRBV5-6 and TRBJ2-7 provide the parts outside the CDR3, is DAGVTQSPTHLIKTRGQQVTLRCSPKSGHDTVSWYQQALGQGPQFIFQYYEEEERQRGNFPDRFSGHQFPNYSSELNVNALLLGDSALYLCASMGGARVYEQYFGPGTRLTVT.

A note on this clone: The same CDR3 is also encoded by other DNA sequences in this sample. J is TRBJ2-2 and V is TRBV9; the match to TRBD1 covers 8 bases. CDR1 and CDR2 (germline): SGDLS, YYNGEE. The V gene end was trimmed by 0 bases and the J gene end by 1 base; junction bases not matched to a gene: 5. The CDR3 spans 17 residues. The CDR3 is CASSVARDRGNTGELFF. The CDR3 nucleotides are TGTGCCAGCAGCGTAGCAAGAGACAGGGGGAACACCGGGGAGCTGTTTTTT.

The rearrangement links TRBV30 to TRBJ1-1; 9 bases are a match to TRBD1. Germline CDR1 reads GTSNPN; CDR2 reads SVGIG (reference sequence). The CDR3 has 13 residues. V gave up 8 bases and J gave up 5 bases; unmatched junction bases: 9. CDR3: CAGIPTGGTEAFF. The CDR3 coding sequence is TGTGCCGGTATCCCGACAGGGGGGACTGAAGCTTTCTTT. Together with reference TRBV30 and TRBJ1-1, the CDR3 gives the full variable domain: SQTIHQWPATLVQPVGSPLSLECTVEGTSNPNLYWYRQAAGRGLQLLFYSVGIGQISSEVPQNLSASRPQDRQFILSSKKLLLSDSGFYLCAGIPTGGTEAFFGQGTRLTVV.

The chain recombines TRBV25-1 with TRBJ1-2, with 9 bases aligning to TRBD1. The CDR3 has 16 residues. The germline V gene has CDR1 MGHDK and CDR2 SYGVNS. The V gene end was trimmed by 3 bases and the J gene end by 8 bases; junction bases not matched to a gene: 13. The CDR3 DNA reads as TGTGCCAGCAGTGACCTCGGAGGATGGACAGGGGAAGGCTACACCTTC. This sequence encodes CASSDLGGWTGEGYTF.

The chain employs TRBV5-4 and TRBJ2-7; D remains unclear. V shed 3 bases and J shed 3 bases, with 10 bases lying between them. Germline CDR1 and CDR2: SGHNT and YYREEE (reference sequence). The CDR3 is 13 residues long. The CDR3 is CASSSWTDYEQYF. Written as DNA, the CDR3 is TGTGCCAGCAGCTCCTGGACGGACTACGAGCAGTACTTC.

The chain has TRBV9 and TRBJ2-2; 9 bases line up with TRBD2. Germline CDR1 and CDR2: SGDLS and YYNGEE. Losses at the gene ends were 0 bases for V and 2 bases for J; bases not matched to a gene: 5. The CDR3 sequence is 17 residues long. The chain's CDR3 is CASSVEASGINTGELFF. The CDR3 DNA reads as TGTGCCAGCAGCGTAGAGGCTAGCGGGATTAACACCGGGGAGCTGTTTTTT. The full variable domain, with the rest looked up from reference TRBV9 and TRBJ2-2, is DSGVTQTPKHLITATGQRVTLRCSPRSGDLSVYWYQQSLDQGLQFLIQYYNGEERAKGNILERFSAQQFPDLHSELNLSSLELGDSALYFCASSVEASGINTGELFFGEGSRLTVL.

This clone was seen only a few times. This chain uses TRBV30 with TRBJ2-2, with D perhaps matching TRBD2 (5 bases). V dropped 5 bases and J dropped 1 base, with 14 bases sitting between them. Germline CDR1 GTSNPN, CDR2 SVGIG (reference sequence). The CDR3 runs 15 residues. Here the CDR3 reads CAWGVVSENTGELFF. The CDR3, as DNA: TGTGCCTGGGGGGTGGTTAGCGAGAACACCGGGGAGCTGTTTTTT.